The 32 T cell receptor beta chains given below trace back to one sample, sequenced in a study of shared clonotypes between healthy human individuals. The method was immunoSEQ multiplex PCR; TCRdb's version includes in-frame clones alone and lacks a portion of them. This table has around 1.4 million clones, approximately 98.5% appearing once. Material: naive CD4+ T cells sorted from blood. Subset here: CD45RA+ positively selected. The receptors come from a man aged 30 to 39 in good health.

This rearrangement joins TRBV2 to TRBJ2-4; 8 bases map to TRBD2. CDR3 length equals 16 residues. Germline V gives CDR1 SNHLY, CDR2 FYNNEI. The J segment lost 7 bases and the V segment lost 4 bases, leaving 12 bases of the junction unmatched. Here the CDR3 reads CASSALAGNPGNIQYF. The DNA of the CDR3 is TGTGCCAGCAGTGCGCTAGCGGGCAACCCAGGGAACATTCAGTACTTC.

This chain connects TRBV5-1 to TRBJ2-6; tentative D call: TRBD1 (6 bases). Germline loops: CDR1 SGHRS, CDR2 YFSETQ. Trimming shortened V by 3 bases and J by 0 bases, and 13 bases separated the two germline ends. This CDR3 contains 17 residues. The CDR3 bases are TGCGCCAGCAGCTCGTGGGGCAGGGGCTCTGGGGCCAACGTCCTGACTTTC. Protein sequence: CASSSWGRGSGANVLTF.

This chain joins TRBV29-1 and TRBJ1-2; 8 positions match TRBD1. J lost 6 bases, V lost 4 bases, and 7 bases had no gene match. This CDR3 is built from 13 residues. Germline lookup yields CDR1 SQVTM and CDR2 ANQGSEA. CDR3 protein: CSVVLGQGHGYTF. As DNA, the CDR3 is TGCAGCGTTGTCCTCGGACAGGGTCATGGCTACACCTTC.

The chain has TRBV5-1 and TRBJ2-1; D assignment may be TRBD1 or TRBD2 (5 bases each). Trimming took off 4 bases at V and 5 bases at J, with 10 bases between the two ends. The germline CDR1 and CDR2 sequences are SGHRS and YFSETQ. CDR3 length: 13 amino acids. CDR3 in DNA: TGCGCCAGCAGCAGACTGGGACACAATGAGCAGTTCTTC. It encodes CASSRLGHNEQFF.

The chain carries TRBV5-1 and TRBJ2-5; 14 positions agree with TRBD2. Losses at the gene ends were 3 bases for V and 5 bases for J; bases not matched to a gene: 15. This CDR3 has 19 residues. CDR1 SGHRS and CDR2 YFSETQ come from the germline V gene. CDR3 sequence: CASSSRPRGLAGVRETQYF. The CDR3 bases are TGCGCCAGCAGCTCTCGCCCCCGGGGACTAGCGGGAGTGAGGGAGACCCAGTACTTC. Full variable domain (outside the CDR3, taken from reference TRBV5-1 and TRBJ2-5): KAGVTQTPRYLIKTRGQQVTLSCSPISGHRSVSWYQQTPGQGLQFLFEYFSETQRNKGNFPGRFSGRQFSNSRSEMNVSTLELGDSALYLCASSSRPRGLAGVRETQYFGPGTRLLVL.

With regard to this clone: The sample contains more than one DNA sequence encoding this CDR3. The chain employs TRBV18 and TRBJ2-2; D gene uncertain. Germline CDR1 and CDR2: KGHSH and LQKENI. Trimming removed 3 bases at V and 5 bases at J, with 4 bases between. This CDR3 has 12 residues. CDR3 DNA sequence: TGTGCCAGCTCACCTTTAACCGGGGAGCTGTTTTTT. This sequence encodes CASSPLTGELFF.

This clone was observed once. This chain connects TRBV6-1 to TRBJ2-7, with D hard to call. V shed 7 bases and J shed 0 bases, with 13 bases lying between them. Germline CDR1 is MNHNS and CDR2 is SASEGT. This CDR3 has 14 amino acids. In DNA form, the CDR3 reads TGTGCCAGCAAAACAAGTCAAAGCTCCTACGAGCAGTACTTC. It translates to CASKTSQSSYEQYF.

The V and J genes are TRBV30 and TRBJ2-7; tentative D call: TRBD1 (5 bases). This CDR3 comprises 14 residues. V was clipped by 2 bases and J by 6 bases, with 17 bases between them. CDR1 is GTSNPN and CDR2 is SVGIG in the germline V gene (reference sequence). CDR3 region: CAWSIGSQGREQYF. The CDR3 DNA reads TGTGCCTGGAGTATCGGAAGTCAGGGCCGCGAGCAGTACTTC.

This clone was seen once. This chain joins TRBV5-1 and TRBJ2-5; 7 bases are a match to TRBD1. Germline V lookup: CDR1 SGHRS, CDR2 YFSETQ. The ends lost 2 bases at V and 4 bases at J; junction bases unmatched: 5. This CDR3 has 14 residues. The CDR3: CASSFTGVGETQYF. CDR3 DNA sequence: TGCGCCAGCAGCTTCACAGGGGTGGGAGAGACCCAGTACTTC. Full variable domain (missing parts from reference TRBV5-1 and TRBJ2-5): KAGVTQTPRYLIKTRGQQVTLSCSPISGHRSVSWYQQTPGQGLQFLFEYFSETQRNKGNFPGRFSGRQFSNSRSEMNVSTLELGDSALYLCASSFTGVGETQYFGPGTRLLVL.

Regarding this clone: Other DNA sequences in this specimen translate into the identical CDR3. V usage is TRBV28 and J usage is TRBJ2-2; D is uncertain. Looked up from germline, CDR1 is MDHEN and CDR2 is SYDVKM. Deletions cut 5 bases from V and 5 bases from J, with 3 bases between. This CDR3 is 11 amino acids long. CDR3 loop: CASSGTGELFF. CDR3 coding DNA: TGTGCCAGCAGTGGAACCGGGGAGCTGTTTTTT.

The gene calls are TRBV12-5 and TRBJ1-1; TRBD1 aligns across 8 bases. From germline, CDR1 is LGHNT and CDR2 FRNRAP. This CDR3 spans 15 amino acids. V lost 3 bases and J lost 9; bases outside the gene matches: 12. CDR3 DNA: TGTGCTAGTGGTTTCGGACAGGGTCGTACGGGCCAAGCTTTCTTT. This gives the protein CASGFGQGRTGQAFF.

This clone has a handful of counts. This same CDR3 is encoded by further DNA sequences in the sample. J is TRBJ2-5 and V is TRBV19; possibly TRBD2 for D (5 bases). Deletions cut 1 base from V and 2 bases from J, with 8 bases between. Germline V gene lookup returns CDR1 LNHDA and CDR2 SQIVND (reference sequence). The CDR3 loop spans 14 amino acids. CDR3 bases: TGTGCCAGTAGTATAGGACGACTACAAGAGACCCAGTACTTC. It translates to CASSIGRLQETQYF.

The sample holds one count of this clone. The rearrangement uses TRBV18 and TRBJ2-2, with 10 positions matching TRBD1. CDR3 length equals 16 residues. The J segment lost 6 bases and the V segment lost 3 bases, leaving 7 bases of the junction unmatched. From germline, CDR1 is KGHSH and CDR2 LQKENI. The CDR3 DNA follows: TGTGCCAGCTCACCCTCGACAGGGGGCGCAGCCGGGGAGCTGTTTTTT. It is translated as CASSPSTGGAAGELFF. Complete variable domain (other parts from reference TRBV18 and TRBJ2-2): NAGVMQNPRHLVRRRGQEARLRCSPMKGHSHVYWYRQLPEEGLKFMVYLQKENIIDESGMPKERFSAEFPKEGPSILRIQQVVRGDSAAYFCASSPSTGGAAGELFFGEGSRLTVL.

The rearrangement uses TRBV6-6 and TRBJ2-2; D is undetermined. V lost 2 bases and J lost 0, with 7 bases in between. The CDR3 length is 15 residues. Germline V lookup: CDR1 MNHNY, CDR2 SVGAGI (reference sequence). The CDR3 nucleotides are TGTGCCAGCAGTTACCAGTCGGCGAACACCGGGGAGCTGTTTTTT. Amino acid sequence: CASSYQSANTGELFF.

The rearrangement links TRBV5-4 to TRBJ2-2; 7 bases align to TRBD2. The trim removed 2 bases at V and 5 bases at J, leaving 9 bases unmatched. The CDR3 length is 16 residues. In germline, CDR1 is SGHNT, CDR2 YYREEE (reference sequence). The CDR3 is CASSLGSSSGTGELFF. CDR3 coding DNA: TGTGCCAGCAGCTTAGGATCGTCTAGCGGTACCGGGGAGCTGTTTTTT.

CDR3: CASSLLGSTNEKLFF. Here the CDR3 DNA reads TGTGCCAGCAGCTTGCTGGGTTCCACTAATGAAAAACTGTTTTTT. The genes are TRBV5-5 and TRBJ1-4; D is unclear. CDR3 length equals 15 residues. Germline CDR1 is SGHKS and CDR2 is YYEKEE (reference sequence). The V end was cut by 1 base, the J end by 2 bases, with 9 bases between. The full variable domain, its missing parts supplied by reference TRBV5-5 and TRBJ1-4, is DAGVTQSPTHLIKTRGQQVTLRCSPISGHKSVSWYQQVLGQGPQFIFQYYEKEERGRGNFPDRFSARQFPNYSSELNVNALLLGDSALYLCASSLLGSTNEKLFFGSGTQLSVL.

The CDR3 protein is CASSPAVELFF. CDR3 nucleotide sequence: TGTGCCAGCTCACCTGCCGTGGAGCTGTTTTTT. The chain links TRBV18 to TRBJ2-2; D is unclear. The germline gives CDR1 KGHSH, CDR2 LQKENI. The ends were cut back, 3 bases at V and 10 bases at J, with 6 bases in the middle. The CDR3 runs 11 residues.

The chain carries TRBV7-8 and TRBJ1-3, with D hard to call. Trimming left V 5 bases short and J 5 bases short, with 10 bases between. The CDR3 is 13 amino acids. Germline CDR1 and CDR2: SGHVS and FQNEAQ. CDR3 DNA sequence: TGTGCCAGCAGCCTAACGGTGCGAAACACCATATATTTT. Protein sequence: CASSLTVRNTIYF.

The chain joins TRBV5-1 to TRBJ2-2; D is uncertain. There are 14 residues in the CDR3. The V end lost 0 bases, the J end lost 7 bases, and 10 bases lay between the germline ends. Germline V gives CDR1 SGHRS, CDR2 YFSETQ. This CDR3 reads CASSLADGNGELFF. As DNA, the CDR3 is TGCGCCAGCAGCTTGGCAGATGGCAACGGGGAGCTGTTTTTT. The full variable domain, its missing parts supplied by reference TRBV5-1 and TRBJ2-2, is KAGVTQTPRYLIKTRGQQVTLSCSPISGHRSVSWYQQTPGQGLQFLFEYFSETQRNKGNFPGRFSGRQFSNSRSEMNVSTLELGDSALYLCASSLADGNGELFFGEGSRLTVL.

The chain employs TRBV28 and TRBJ2-2, with D hard to call. CDR3 length equals 13 residues. CDR1 and CDR2 from the germline V gene are MDHEN and SYDVKM. Trimming removed 6 bases at V and 7 bases at J, with 12 bases between. CDR3 bases: TGTGCCAGCAGGTTACAATTGTTCGGGGAGCTGTTTTTT. Translating it yields CASRLQLFGELFF. Combining the CDR3 with reference TRBV28 and TRBJ2-2 gives the whole variable domain DVKVTQSSRYLVKRTGEKVFLECVQDMDHENMFWYRQDPGLGLRLIYFSYDVKMKEKGDIPEGYSVSREKKERFSLILESASTNQTSMYLCASRLQLFGELFFGEGSRLTVL.

The chain links TRBV18 to TRBJ1-1, with TRBD1 matching over 9 bases. The V gene's germline CDR1 is KGHSH and CDR2 LQKENI. J gave up 6 bases and V 6 bases, and 5 bases lay outside the gene matches. CDR3 length: 13 amino acids. CDR3 coding DNA: TGTGCCAGCTCGGTCGACAGGGGGGCTGAAGCTTTCTTT. Encoded protein: CASSVDRGAEAFF.

This clone occurred once. Other nucleotide sequences from this sample produce the same CDR3. The chain joins TRBV18 to TRBJ2-7; the D call may be TRBD1 or TRBD2 (6 bases each). Germline CDR1 reads KGHSH; CDR2 reads LQKENI. Trimming left V 0 bases short and J 0 bases short, with 9 bases between. The CDR3 contains 15 residues. This CDR3 reads CASSPPGGASYEQYF. CDR3 nucleotides: TGTGCCAGCTCACCACCCGGGGGCGCCTCCTACGAGCAGTACTTC.

The CDR3 here is CASSSGVSNQPQHF. CDR3 nucleotide sequence: TGTGCCAGCAGTTCAGGGGTAAGCAATCAGCCCCAGCATTTT. This chain connects TRBV28 to TRBJ1-5, with D tentatively TRBD1 (6 bases). The germline CDR1 and CDR2 sequences are MDHEN and SYDVKM. There are 14 residues in the CDR3. V lost 4 bases, J lost 1 base, and 8 bases lay in between.

The chain carries TRBV5-1 and TRBJ2-5; D uncertain. There are 14 residues in the CDR3. Germline loops: CDR1 SGHRS, CDR2 YFSETQ. The V end was cut by 0 bases, the J end by 5 bases, with 11 bases between. CDR3 amino acids: CASSLASSWETQYF. The CDR3 DNA reads TGCGCCAGCAGCTTGGCCAGTTCCTGGGAGACCCAGTACTTC.

The CDR3 spells CASSPGSAPRDQPQHF. The CDR3 DNA is TGTGCCAGCAGCCCCGGGTCGGCTCCAAGGGATCAGCCCCAGCATTTT. This chain joins TRBV9 and TRBJ1-5; D unresolved. V shed 4 bases and J shed 5 bases, with 19 bases lying between them. The germline gives CDR1 SGDLS, CDR2 YYNGEE. This CDR3 is 16 amino acids long.

The CDR3 bases are TGCGCCCCCACTCGGACAGGGATTCCTTACTATGGCTACACCTTC. It is translated as CAPTRTGIPYYGYTF. This chain uses TRBV10-1 with TRBJ1-2; 8 bases are a match to TRBD1. The CDR3 has 15 residues. Unmatched junction bases numbered 14, after V lost 11 bases and J lost 3 bases. Germline values: CDR1 WNHNN, CDR2 SYGVQD (reference sequence).

This chain joins TRBV7-9 and TRBJ2-3; 7 positions agree with TRBD2. The CDR3 length is 14 residues. Trimming cost V 10 bases and J 0 bases; bases outside gene matches: 7. From germline, CDR1 is SEHNR and CDR2 FQNEAQ (reference sequence). The CDR3 bases are TGTGCCATAAGGGGACTACTAAGCACAGATACGCAGTATTTT. This encodes CAIRGLLSTDTQYF.

V gene TRBV7-9 combines with J gene TRBJ2-3; 9 nucleotides line up with TRBD1. The CDR3 runs to 15 residues. The germline V gene has CDR1 SEHNR and CDR2 FQNEAQ (reference sequence). V shed 2 bases and J 6 bases; nucleotides not matched to a gene: 6. This chain's CDR3 is CASSLSGTGTDTQYF. In nucleotides, the CDR3 is TGTGCCAGCAGCTTATCCGGGACAGGGACCGATACGCAGTATTTT.

The chain recombines TRBV18 with TRBJ1-1; maybe TRBD1 (5 bases). Trimming took off 4 bases at V and 0 bases at J, with 9 bases between the two ends. Germline loops: CDR1 KGHSH, CDR2 LQKENI. The CDR3 consists of 14 residues. For the CDR3, the DNA is TGTGCCAGCTCACGGGCAGGGATGAACACTGAAGCTTTCTTT. This sequence encodes CASSRAGMNTEAFF.

With regard to this clone: Sequence at one end of the junction differs from germline and may be a read error. The rearrangement joins TRBV13 to TRBJ1-2; TRBD1 matches at 8 bases. The CDR3 consists of 12 residues. Germline values: CDR1 PRHDT, CDR2 FYEKMQ (reference sequence). Written as DNA, the CDR3 is TGTGCCAGCAGCCCTGGGACAGGTGGTATAGTTTTC. The encoded protein is CASSPGTGGIVF.

V and J are TRBV11-3 and TRBJ2-3; 13 nucleotides match TRBD2. Trimming took 5 bases from V and 5 from J; bases not matched to a gene: 7. Germline V gives CDR1 SGHNT, CDR2 YENEEA. CDR3 length: 16 residues. As DNA, the CDR3 is TGTGCCAGCAGCATCCGACTAGCGGGAGGTATAGATACGCAGTATTTT. Translated, it gives CASSIRLAGGIDTQYF.

The CDR3 DNA sequence: TGTGCCAGCAGCTTAGTTTTACGGCTAGCGGGGACCCGGAACATTCAGTACTTC. Residues: CASSLVLRLAGTRNIQYF. The J gene is TRBJ2-4, the V gene TRBV11-2; 9 nucleotides match TRBD2. V shed 1 base, J shed 7 bases, and the junction held 14 bases outside the gene matches. The germline V gene has CDR1 SGHAT and CDR2 FQNNGV. The CDR3 covers 18 residues. Full variable domain (remainder filled in from reference TRBV11-2 and TRBJ2-4): EAGVAQSPRYKIIEKRQSVAFWCNPISGHATLYWYQQILGQGPKLLIQFQNNGVVDDSQLPKDRFSAERLKGVDSTLKIQPAKLEDSAVYLCASSLVLRLAGTRNIQYFGAGTRLSVL.